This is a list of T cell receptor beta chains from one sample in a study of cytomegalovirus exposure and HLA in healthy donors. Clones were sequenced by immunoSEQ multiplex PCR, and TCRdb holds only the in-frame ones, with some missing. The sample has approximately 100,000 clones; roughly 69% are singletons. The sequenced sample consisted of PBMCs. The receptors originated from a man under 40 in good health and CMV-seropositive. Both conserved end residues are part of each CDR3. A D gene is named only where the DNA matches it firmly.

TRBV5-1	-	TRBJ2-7	TGCGCCAGCGCCTGGGACAACTCCTACGAGCAGTACTTC	CASAWDNSYEQYF
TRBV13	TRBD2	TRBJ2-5	TGTGCCAGCAGCCCGGGACTAGCGGGGGCCATGGAAGAGACCCAGTACTTC	CASSPGLAGAMEETQYF
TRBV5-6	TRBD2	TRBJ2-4	TGTGCCAGCAGCCCTGGCGGGGGGGGCATTCAGTACTTC	CASSPGGGGIQYF
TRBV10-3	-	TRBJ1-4	TGTGCCGCACAGGGAGAGGATGAAAAACTGTTTTTT	CAAQGEDEKLFF
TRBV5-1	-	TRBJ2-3	TGCGCCAGCAGCCTGGGTTTCCCTGGAGCGGTGAGCACAGATACGCAGTATTTT	CASSLGFPGAVSTDTQYF
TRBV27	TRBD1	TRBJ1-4	TGTGCCAGCAGAGATCGACAGGGGCGTGAAAAACTGTTTTTT	CASRDRQGREKLFF
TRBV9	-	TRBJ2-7	TGTGCCAGCAGCCCCCACCCGAACAGCCCCGGGGACGAGCAGTACTTC	CASSPHPNSPGDEQYF
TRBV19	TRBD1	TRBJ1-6	TGTGCCAGTACCCAAGGGGGGACAGGGGTTAATTCACCCCTCCACTTT	CASTQGGTGVNSPLHF
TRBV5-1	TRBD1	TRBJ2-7	TGCGCCGTCCGGGTAGGGACAGGGGAGGACGAGCAGTACTTC	CAVRVGTGEDEQYF
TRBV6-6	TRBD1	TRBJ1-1	TGTGCCAGCATCGACAGGGGGCCTACTGAAGCTTTCTTT	CASIDRGPTEAFF
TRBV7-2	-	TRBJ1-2	TGTGCCAGCAGCTCCCTATCGGGGGGCTACTATGGCTACACCTTC	CASSSLSGGYYGYTF
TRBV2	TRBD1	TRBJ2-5	TGTGCCAGCAGCGACGACAGGGCGGAGGAGACCCAGTACTTC	CASSDDRAEETQYF
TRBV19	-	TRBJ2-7	TGTGCCAGTAGTATCAGCAGGGTATCCTACGAGCAGTACTTC	CASSISRVSYEQYF